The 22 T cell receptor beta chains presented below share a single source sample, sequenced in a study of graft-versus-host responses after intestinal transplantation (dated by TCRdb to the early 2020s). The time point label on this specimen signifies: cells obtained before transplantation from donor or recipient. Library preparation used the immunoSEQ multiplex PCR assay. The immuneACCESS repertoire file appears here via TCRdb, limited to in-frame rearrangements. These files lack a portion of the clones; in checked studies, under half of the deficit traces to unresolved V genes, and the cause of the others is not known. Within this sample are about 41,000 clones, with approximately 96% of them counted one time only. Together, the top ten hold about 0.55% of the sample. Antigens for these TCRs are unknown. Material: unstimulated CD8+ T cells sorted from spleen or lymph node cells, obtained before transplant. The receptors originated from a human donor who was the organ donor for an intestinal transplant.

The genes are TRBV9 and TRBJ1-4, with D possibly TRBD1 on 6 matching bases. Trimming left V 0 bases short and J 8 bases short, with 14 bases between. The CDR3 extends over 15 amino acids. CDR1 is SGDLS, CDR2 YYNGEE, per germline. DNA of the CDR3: TGTGCCAGCAGCGTAGGAGGGGGAGTTCGGGAAAAACTGTTTTTT. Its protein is CASSVGGGVREKLFF.

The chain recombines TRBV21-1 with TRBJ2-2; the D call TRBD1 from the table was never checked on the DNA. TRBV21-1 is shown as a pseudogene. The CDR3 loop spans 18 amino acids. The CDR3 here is CASSKVAYREINTGELFF. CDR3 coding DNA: TGTGCCAGCAGCAAAGTGGCATACAGGGAAATAAACACCGGGGAGCTGTTTTTT.

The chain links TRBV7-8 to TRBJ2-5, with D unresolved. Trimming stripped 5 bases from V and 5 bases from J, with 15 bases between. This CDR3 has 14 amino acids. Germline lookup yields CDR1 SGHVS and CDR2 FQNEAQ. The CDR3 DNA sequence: TGTGCCAGCAGCCCCCGGATAGCTAGTGAGACCCAGTACTTC. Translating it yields CASSPRIASETQYF.

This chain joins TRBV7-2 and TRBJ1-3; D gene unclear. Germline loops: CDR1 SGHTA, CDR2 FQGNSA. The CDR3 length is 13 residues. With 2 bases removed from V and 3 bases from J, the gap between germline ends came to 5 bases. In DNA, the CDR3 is TGTGCCAGCAGCTTATTGGTTGGAAACACCATATATTTT. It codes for CASSLLVGNTIYF.

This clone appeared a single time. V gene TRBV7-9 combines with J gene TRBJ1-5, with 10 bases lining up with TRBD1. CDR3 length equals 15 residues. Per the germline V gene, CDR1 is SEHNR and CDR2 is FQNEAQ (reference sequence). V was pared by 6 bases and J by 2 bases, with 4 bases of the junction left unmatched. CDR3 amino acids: CASRAGTGGNQPQHF. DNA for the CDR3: TGTGCCAGCAGGGCCGGGACAGGGGGCAATCAGCCCCAGCATTTT.

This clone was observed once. The CDR3 is CASKSLWVTGRVYGTGELFF. Here the CDR3 DNA reads TGTGCCAGCAAATCATTGTGGGTTACAGGGCGGGTTTACGGCACCGGGGAGCTGTTTTTT. This rearrangement joins TRBV2 to TRBJ2-2; D is possibly TRBD1 (6 bases). This CDR3 has 20 amino acids. The germline V and J ends were trimmed by 7 bases and 4 bases, with 31 bases remaining between them. Germline assignment: CDR1 SNHLY and CDR2 FYNNEI.

The CDR3 spells CASSVRGGLTDTQYF. The CDR3, as DNA: TGTGCCAGCAGTGTTAGGGGGGGACTCACAGATACGCAGTATTTT. The V and J genes are TRBV2 and TRBJ2-3; D might be TRBD2 (7 bases). CDR1 is SNHLY and CDR2 is FYNNEI in the germline V gene. Trimming took 4 bases from V and 2 from J, leaving 13 bases between them. The CDR3 loop spans 15 amino acids.

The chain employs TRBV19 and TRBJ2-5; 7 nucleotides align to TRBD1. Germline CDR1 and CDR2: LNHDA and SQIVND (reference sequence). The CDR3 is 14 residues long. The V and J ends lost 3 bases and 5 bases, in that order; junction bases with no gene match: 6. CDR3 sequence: CASSMTGFGETQYF. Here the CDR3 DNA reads TGTGCCAGTAGTATGACAGGGTTCGGGGAGACCCAGTACTTC. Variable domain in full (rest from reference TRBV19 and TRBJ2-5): DGGITQSPKYLFRKEGQNVTLSCEQNLNHDAMYWYRQDPGQGLRLIYYSQIVNDFQKGDIAEGYSVSREKKESFPLTVTSAQKNPTAFYLCASSMTGFGETQYFGPGTRLLVL.

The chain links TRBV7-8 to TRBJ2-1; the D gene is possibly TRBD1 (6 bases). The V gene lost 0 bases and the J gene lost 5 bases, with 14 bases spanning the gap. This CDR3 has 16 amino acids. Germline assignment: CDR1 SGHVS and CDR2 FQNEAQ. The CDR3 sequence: CASSLARGLGDNEQFF. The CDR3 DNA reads TGTGCCAGCAGCTTAGCCAGGGGCCTGGGGGACAATGAGCAGTTCTTC. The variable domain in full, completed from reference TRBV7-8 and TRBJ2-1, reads GAGVSQSPRYKVAKRGQDVALRCDPISGHVSLFWYQQALGQGPEFLTYFQNEAQLDKSGLPSDRFFAERPEGSVSTLKIQRTQQEDSAVYLCASSLARGLGDNEQFFGPGTRLTVL.

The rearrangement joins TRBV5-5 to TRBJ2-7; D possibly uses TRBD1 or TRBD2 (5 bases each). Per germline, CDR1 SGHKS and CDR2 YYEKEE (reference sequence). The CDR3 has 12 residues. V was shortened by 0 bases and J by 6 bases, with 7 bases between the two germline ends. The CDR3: CASSLGGVEQYF. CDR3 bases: TGTGCCAGCAGCTTGGGAGGGGTCGAGCAGTACTTC.

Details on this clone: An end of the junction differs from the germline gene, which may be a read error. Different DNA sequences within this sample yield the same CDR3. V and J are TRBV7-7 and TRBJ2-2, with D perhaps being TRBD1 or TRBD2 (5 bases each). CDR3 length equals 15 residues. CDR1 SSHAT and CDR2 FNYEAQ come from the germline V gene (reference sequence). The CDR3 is CASSLDTGQTGELFF. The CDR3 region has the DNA TGTGCTAGCAGCTTAGATACGGGGCAGACCGGGGAGCTGTTTTTT.

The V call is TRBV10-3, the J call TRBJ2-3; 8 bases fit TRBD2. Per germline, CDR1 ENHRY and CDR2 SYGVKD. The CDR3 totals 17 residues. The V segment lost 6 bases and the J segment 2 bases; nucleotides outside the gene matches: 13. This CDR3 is CAISQEVERGYTDTQYF. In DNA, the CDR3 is TGTGCCATCAGCCAAGAGGTCGAGCGGGGGTACACAGATACGCAGTATTTT.

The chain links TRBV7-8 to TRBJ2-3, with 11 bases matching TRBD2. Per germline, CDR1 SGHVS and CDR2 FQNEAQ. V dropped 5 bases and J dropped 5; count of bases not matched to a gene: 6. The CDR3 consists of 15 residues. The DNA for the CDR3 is TGTGCCAGCAGCGCGCGACTAGCGGGGATAGATACGCAGTATTTT. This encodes CASSARLAGIDTQYF.

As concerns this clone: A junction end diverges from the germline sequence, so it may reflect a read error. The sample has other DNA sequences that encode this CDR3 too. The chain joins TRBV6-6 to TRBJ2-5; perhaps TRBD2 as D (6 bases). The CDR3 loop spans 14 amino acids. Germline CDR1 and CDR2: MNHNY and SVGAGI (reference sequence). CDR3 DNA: TGTGCCAGCAGTTATCCCGGGACTCAAGAGACACAGTACTTC. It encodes CASSYPGTQETQYF.

The CDR3 sequence is CAITLGPAVTDTQYF. CDR3 sequence (DNA): TGTGCCATCACGTTGGGCCCAGCTGTCACAGATACGCAGTATTTT. The J gene is TRBJ2-3, the V gene TRBV10-3; D not resolved. The ends were cut back, 7 bases at V and 2 bases at J, with 16 bases in the middle. This CDR3 region has 15 residues. Germline assignment: CDR1 ENHRY and CDR2 SYGVKD.

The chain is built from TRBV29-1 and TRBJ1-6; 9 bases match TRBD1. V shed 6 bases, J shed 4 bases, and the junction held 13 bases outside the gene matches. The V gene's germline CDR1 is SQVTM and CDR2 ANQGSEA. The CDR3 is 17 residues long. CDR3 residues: CSVQGPGTGFYNSPLHF. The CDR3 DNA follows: TGCAGCGTACAAGGTCCCGGGACAGGGTTTTATAATTCACCCCTCCACTTT. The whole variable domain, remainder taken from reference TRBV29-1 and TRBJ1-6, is SAVISQKPSRDICQRGTSLTIQCQVDSQVTMMFWYRQQPGQSLTLIATANQGSEATYESGFVIDKFPISRPNLTFSTLTVSNMSPEDSSIYLCSVQGPGTGFYNSPLHFGNGTRLTVT.

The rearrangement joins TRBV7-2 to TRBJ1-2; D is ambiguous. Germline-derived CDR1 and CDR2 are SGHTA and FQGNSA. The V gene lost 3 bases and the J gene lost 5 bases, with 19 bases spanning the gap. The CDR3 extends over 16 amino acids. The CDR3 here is CASSFRSRNLWYGYTF. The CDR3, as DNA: TGTGCCAGCAGCTTTCGATCTCGGAATTTATGGTATGGCTACACCTTC.

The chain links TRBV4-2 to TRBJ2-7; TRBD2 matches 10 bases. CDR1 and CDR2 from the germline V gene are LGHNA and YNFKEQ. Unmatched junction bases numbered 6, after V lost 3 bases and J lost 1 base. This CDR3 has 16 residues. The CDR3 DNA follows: TGTGCCAGCAGCCAGGTAGCGGGGGGTTCATCCTACGAGCAGTACTTC. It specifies CASSQVAGGSSYEQYF.

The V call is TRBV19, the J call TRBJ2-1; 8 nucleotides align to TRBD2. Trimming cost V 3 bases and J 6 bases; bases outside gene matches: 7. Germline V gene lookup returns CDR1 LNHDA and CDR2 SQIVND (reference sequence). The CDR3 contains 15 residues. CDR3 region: CASSMAGGAINEQFF. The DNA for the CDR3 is TGTGCCAGTAGTATGGCCGGGGGGGCTATCAATGAGCAGTTCTTC.

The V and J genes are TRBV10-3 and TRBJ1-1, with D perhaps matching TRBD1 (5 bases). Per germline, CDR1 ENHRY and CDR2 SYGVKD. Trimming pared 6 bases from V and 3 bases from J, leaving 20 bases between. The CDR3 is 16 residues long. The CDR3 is CAISTFRGGEDTEAFF. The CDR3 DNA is TGTGCCATCAGCACCTTTAGGGGCGGGGAGGACACTGAAGCTTTCTTT.

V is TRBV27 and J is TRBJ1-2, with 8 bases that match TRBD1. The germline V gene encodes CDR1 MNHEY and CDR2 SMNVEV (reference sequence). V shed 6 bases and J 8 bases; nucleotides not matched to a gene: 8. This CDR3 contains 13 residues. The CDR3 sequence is CASRTDRGSGYTF. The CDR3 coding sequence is TGTGCCAGCAGAACTGACAGGGGATCCGGCTACACCTTC.

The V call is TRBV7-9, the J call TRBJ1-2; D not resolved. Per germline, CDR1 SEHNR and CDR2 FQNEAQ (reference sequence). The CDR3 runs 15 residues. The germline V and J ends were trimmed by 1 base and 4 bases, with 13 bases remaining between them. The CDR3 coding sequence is TGTGCCAGCAGCTTAGAGGTTGGACGGACCTATGGCTACACCTTC. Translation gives CASSLEVGRTYGYTF.